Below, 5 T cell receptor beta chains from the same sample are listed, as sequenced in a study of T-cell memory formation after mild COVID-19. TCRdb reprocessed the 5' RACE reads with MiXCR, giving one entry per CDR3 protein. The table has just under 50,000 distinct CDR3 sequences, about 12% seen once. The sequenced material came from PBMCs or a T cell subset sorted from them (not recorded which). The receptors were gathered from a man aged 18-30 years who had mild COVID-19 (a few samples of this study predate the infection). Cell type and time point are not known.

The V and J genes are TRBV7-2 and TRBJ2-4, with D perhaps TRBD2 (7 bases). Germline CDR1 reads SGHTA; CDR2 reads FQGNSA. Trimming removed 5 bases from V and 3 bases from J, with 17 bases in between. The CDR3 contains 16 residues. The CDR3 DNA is TGTGCCAGCAGCCATCATACAGGGAGGGACAAAAACATTCAGTACTTC. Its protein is CASSHHTGRDKNIQYF.

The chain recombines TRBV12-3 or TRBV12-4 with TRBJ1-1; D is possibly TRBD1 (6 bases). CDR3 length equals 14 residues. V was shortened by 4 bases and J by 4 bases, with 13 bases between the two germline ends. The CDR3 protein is CASSYGQGITEAFF. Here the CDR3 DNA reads TGTGCCAGCAGTTATGGCCAGGGGATCACTGAAGCTTTCTTT.

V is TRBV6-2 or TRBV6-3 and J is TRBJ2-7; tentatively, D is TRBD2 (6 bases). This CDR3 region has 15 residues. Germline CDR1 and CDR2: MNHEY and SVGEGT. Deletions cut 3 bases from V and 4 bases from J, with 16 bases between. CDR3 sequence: CASSYGGTGAYEQYF. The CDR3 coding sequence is TGTGCCAGCAGTTATGGCGGGACGGGAGCTTACGAGCAGTACTTC.

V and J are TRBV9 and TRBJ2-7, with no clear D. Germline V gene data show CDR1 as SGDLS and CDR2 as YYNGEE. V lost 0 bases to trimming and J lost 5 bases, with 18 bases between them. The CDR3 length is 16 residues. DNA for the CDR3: TGTGCCAGCAGCGTAGGGGTTTTGTCAGGAAAAAACGAGCAGTACTTC. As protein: CASSVGVLSGKNEQYF.

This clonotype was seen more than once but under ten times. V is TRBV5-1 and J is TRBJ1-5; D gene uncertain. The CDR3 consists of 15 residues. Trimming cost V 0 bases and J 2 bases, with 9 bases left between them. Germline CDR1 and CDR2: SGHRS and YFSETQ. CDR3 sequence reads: CASSLDGLGNQPQHF. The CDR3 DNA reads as TGCGCCAGCAGCTTGGATGGGTTGGGCAATCAGCCCCAGCATTTT.